One and the same sample provided the 31 T cell receptor beta chains below, sequenced in a study of post-analysis software for immune sequencing data. Their antigen targets remain unknown. The TCR beta cDNA libraries carried unique molecular identifiers. Each CDR3 protein gets one entry after TCRdb re-called the PCR reads with MiXCR. The sample shows some 890,000 distinct CDR3 sequences, approximately 53% of them seen only once. Study-level points and caveats: Patients carried roughly five TRBV segments more frequently than controls did, and TRBV5-6, TRBV5-1 and TRBV20-1 were among them.

The sample was blood. All receptors come from a girl aged 10 to 17 with multiple sclerosis.

The DNA of the CDR3 is TGTGCCAGCAGCTCATGGACTAGCGGGGTCATGGACATTCAGTACTTC. It yields the protein CASSSWTSGVMDIQYF. This rearrangement joins TRBV11-2 to TRBJ2-4; 12 bases fit TRBD2. Germline CDR1 and CDR2: SGHAT and FQNNGV. J lost 8 bases, V lost 4 bases, and 9 bases had no gene match. The CDR3 loop spans 16 amino acids.

The chain links TRBV12-3 or TRBV12-4 to TRBJ2-5; D is ambiguous. V lost 2 bases and J lost 0, with 4 bases in between. The CDR3 has 13 amino acids. The CDR3 DNA sequence: TGTGCCAGCAGTTTAATTCACCAAGAGACCCAGTACTTC. Translated, it gives CASSLIHQETQYF.

The chain couples TRBV5-1 to TRBJ2-4; 7 bases match TRBD1. The DNA end lines up better with TRBJ2-7; the J call may be wrong. This CDR3 is 13 amino acids long. Per germline, CDR1 SGHRS and CDR2 YFSETQ. CDR3 DNA: TGCGCCAGCAGCTCCGGACAGGTCCACGAGCAGTACTTC. This codes for CASSSGQVHEQYF.

The sample holds a few counts of this clonotype. The V and J genes are TRBV12-3 or TRBV12-4 and TRBJ2-4; 8 bases line up with TRBD2. CDR3 length: 15 residues. J was trimmed by 5 bases and V by 6 bases; bases with no gene match: 9. CDR3 region: CASSPLAGWQNIQYF. CDR3 sequence (DNA): TGTGCCAGCAGCCCTCTAGCGGGTTGGCAAAACATTCAGTACTTC.

The genes are TRBV20-1 and TRBJ2-3, with 8 bases fitting TRBD2. With V trimmed by 1 base and J by 3 bases, 12 bases remained unmatched. The CDR3 runs to 17 residues. Germline V gene sequence: CDR1 DFQATT, CDR2 SNEGSKA (reference sequence). The CDR3 sequence: CSARGREGPLGTDTQYF. The CDR3 DNA reads as TGCAGTGCTAGAGGACGGGAGGGCCCTCTGGGGACAGATACGCAGTATTTT.

The chain uses TRBV7-9 and TRBJ2-5, with 8 nucleotides matching TRBD1. V dropped 5 bases and J dropped 3; count of bases not matched to a gene: 8. The CDR3 contains 15 residues. Germline V gives CDR1 SEHNR, CDR2 FQNEAQ (reference sequence). For the CDR3, the DNA is TGTGCCAGCAGCCACCGAGGACAGGGAAAAGAGACCCAGTACTTC. It codes for CASSHRGQGKETQYF.

The chain joins TRBV7-9 to TRBJ2-3; possible D gene TRBD1, 5 bases. CDR3 size: 15 residues. Germline V CDR1 and CDR2: SEHNR, FQNEAQ (reference sequence). Trimming removed 3 bases from V and 1 base from J, with 11 bases in between. The CDR3 DNA reads as TGTGCCAGCAGCTTCCCAGGGTCGGGCACAGATACGCAGTATTTT. Translation: CASSFPGSGTDTQYF.

V gene TRBV7-9 combines with J gene TRBJ2-4; D possibly matches TRBD1 or TRBD2 (5 bases each). Germline V gives CDR1 SEHNR, CDR2 FQNEAQ (reference sequence). The ends were cut back, 2 bases at V and 3 bases at J, with 11 bases in the middle. The CDR3 runs to 15 residues. This CDR3 reads CASSLRGDDKNIQYF. The CDR3 DNA sequence: TGTGCCAGCAGCTTACGGGGCGACGACAAAAACATTCAGTACTTC.

The chain carries TRBV2 and TRBJ2-6; 7 nucleotides match TRBD1. CDR3 length equals 16 residues. J gave up 0 bases and V 4 bases, and 3 bases lay outside the gene matches. Per the germline V gene, CDR1 is SNHLY and CDR2 is FYNNEI. CDR3 amino acids: CASSGGQNSGANVLTF. As DNA, the CDR3 is TGTGCCAGCAGTGGGGGACAGAACTCTGGGGCCAACGTCCTGACTTTC.

In its sample, this clonotype was seen a few times. The genes are TRBV7-2 and TRBJ2-3, with 11 bases lining up with TRBD2. The germline gives CDR1 SGHTA, CDR2 FQGNSA. The CDR3 has 17 amino acids. Germline trimming cut 5 bases from V and 0 bases from J; bases unmatched to any gene: 7. This chain's CDR3 is CASSREGLADSTDTQYF. The DNA of the CDR3 is TGTGCCAGCAGCAGAGAGGGACTAGCGGATAGCACAGATACGCAGTATTTT. The variable domain in full, with the rest retrieved from reference TRBV7-2 and TRBJ2-3, is GAGVSQSPSNKVTEKGKDVELRCDPISGHTALYWYRQSLGQGLEFLIYFQGNSAPDKSGLPSDRFSAERTGGSVSTLTIQRTQQEDSAVYLCASSREGLADSTDTQYFGPGTRLTVL.

This clonotype was detected once. This chain links TRBV7-9 with TRBJ2-1; 7 nucleotides line up with TRBD1. The germline V gene has CDR1 SEHNR and CDR2 FQNEAQ (reference sequence). V gave up 8 bases and J gave up 5 bases; unmatched junction bases: 12. The CDR3 runs 15 residues. For the CDR3, the DNA is TGTGCCAGCTCTCAGGGGGTGCCCCCCCACAATGAGCAGTTCTTC. This encodes CASSQGVPPHNEQFF.

The sample holds a few counts of this clonotype. The J gene is TRBJ2-7, the V gene TRBV12-3 or TRBV12-4; 9 bases match TRBD1. The CDR3 totals 14 residues. The junction had 8 bases not matched to a gene; V was cut back by 7 bases and J by 4 bases. The DNA of the CDR3 is TGTGCCAGCAATCTGCCGGGACAGGGATACGAGCAGTACTTC. It is translated as CASNLPGQGYEQYF.

About this clonotype: One end of the junction varies from germline; a read error may be responsible. V and J are TRBV5-1 and TRBJ2-7, with a tentative D call TRBD2 (5 bases). Per germline, CDR1 SGHRS and CDR2 YFSETQ. This CDR3 is built from 17 residues. For the CDR3, the DNA is TGCGCCGGCAGCTTGGAACAGCGGATCACGAGGCCCTACGAGCAGTACTTC. Its translation: CAGSLEQRITRPYEQYF.

Written as DNA, the CDR3 is TGCAGCGTTGAAGTAGGGAGCGGGAGGGCCCGGGAGACCCAGTACTTC. Translating it yields CSVEVGSGRARETQYF. This sequence joins TRBV29-1 and TRBJ2-5; TRBD2 aligns across 10 bases. This CDR3 spans 16 amino acids. Germline V gene sequence: CDR1 SQVTM, CDR2 ANQGSEA. The ends lost 1 base at V and 5 bases at J; junction bases unmatched: 10.

CDR3 nucleotides: TGTGCCTCCAAGGGCAGGGAGCAATCACCCCTCCACTTT. Encoded protein: CASKGREQSPLHF. The genes are TRBV19 and TRBJ1-6; perhaps TRBD1 as D (5 bases). V was cut by 11 bases and J by 10 bases, with 18 bases left in between. CDR3 length equals 13 residues. The germline V gene encodes CDR1 LNHDA and CDR2 SQIVND (reference sequence).

V is TRBV6-2 or TRBV6-3 and J is TRBJ2-1; 9 nucleotides align to TRBD2. V was pared by 6 bases and J by 9 bases, with 9 bases of the junction left unmatched. This CDR3 is 14 amino acids long. Germline V lookup: CDR1 MNHEY, CDR2 SVGEGT. CDR3 nucleotide sequence: TGTGCCAGCAGCCCGACGACTAGCGGTATTGAGCAGTTCTTC. Amino acids: CASSPTTSGIEQFF.

This clonotype was recorded once. The V call is TRBV29-1, the J call TRBJ2-6; unclear D gene. The germline V gene has CDR1 SQVTM and CDR2 ANQGSEA. CDR3 length equals 16 residues. Trimming left V 1 base short and J 0 bases short, with 10 bases between. The CDR3 loop reads CSVEGIPGSGANVLTF. The CDR3 nucleotides are TGCAGCGTTGAAGGTATACCGGGCTCTGGGGCCAACGTCCTGACTTTC. The complete variable domain, with remaining parts taken from reference TRBV29-1 and TRBJ2-6, reads SAVISQKPSRDICQRGTSLTIQCQVDSQVTMMFWYRQQPGQSLTLIATANQGSEATYESGFVIDKFPISRPNLTFSTLTVSNMSPEDSSIYLCSVEGIPGSGANVLTFGAGSRLTVL.

This rearrangement joins TRBV6-7 to TRBJ2-1; either TRBD1 or TRBD2 may fit D (5 bases each). TRBV6-7 is designated an ORF whose function remains uncertain. The CDR3 sequence is 16 residues long. V lost 2 bases and J lost 3, with 14 bases in between. CDR3 loop: CASSYPDGTDYNEQFF. The CDR3 DNA reads TGTGCCAGCAGTTACCCTGACGGGACGGACTACAATGAGCAGTTCTTC.

This chain connects TRBV20-1 to TRBJ2-5; 15 nucleotides line up with TRBD2. The trim removed 5 bases at V and 11 bases at J, leaving 12 bases unmatched. The V gene's germline CDR1 is DFQATT and CDR2 SNEGSKA (reference sequence). The CDR3 has 15 amino acids. This chain's CDR3 is CSAVGLAGGRNEQYF. The CDR3 coding sequence is TGCAGTGCTGTCGGACTAGCGGGAGGGCGGAATGAGCAGTACTTC.

The V and J genes are TRBV5-6 and TRBJ1-5; a possible D gene is TRBD1 (5 bases). This CDR3 contains 14 residues. V lost 4 bases and J lost 3, with 11 bases in between. Germline values: CDR1 SGHDT, CDR2 YYEEEE. This CDR3 reads CASSAGQFNQPQHF. The CDR3 DNA reads TGTGCCAGCAGCGCAGGACAATTCAATCAGCCCCAGCATTTT.

The chain joins TRBV5-1 to TRBJ2-1; 8 positions agree with TRBD2. Germline CDR1 SGHRS, CDR2 YFSETQ. The CDR3 runs to 15 residues. After removal of 0 bases from V and 6 bases from J, the junction contained 5 bases not matched to a gene. The CDR3 DNA reads as TGCGCCAGCAGCTTGGCCGAGGCGGGAGGCAATGAGCAGTTCTTC. Translating gives CASSLAEAGGNEQFF. Variable domain in full (rest from reference TRBV5-1 and TRBJ2-1): KAGVTQTPRYLIKTRGQQVTLSCSPISGHRSVSWYQQTPGQGLQFLFEYFSETQRNKGNFPGRFSGRQFSNSRSEMNVSTLELGDSALYLCASSLAEAGGNEQFFGPGTRLTVL.

The chain carries TRBV9 and TRBJ2-7, with 13 nucleotides matching TRBD2. The J call may be faulty, since TRBJ2-5 better matches the DNA end. Germline CDR1 SGDLS, CDR2 YYNGEE. There are 16 residues in the CDR3. The CDR3 region has the DNA TGTGCCAGCAGCGTAGCCGGACTAGCGGGGGTGGAGACCCAGTACTTC. Its protein product is CASSVAGLAGVETQYF.

J is TRBJ2-1 and V is TRBV12-3 or TRBV12-4; perhaps TRBD1 as D (5 bases). V was trimmed by 6 bases and J by 9 bases, leaving 12 bases between them. The length of the CDR3 is 12 residues. CDR3 region: CASRDQGSEQFF. The CDR3 nucleotides read TGTGCCAGCAGGGATCAGGGCAGTGAGCAGTTCTTC.

This chain connects TRBV20-1 to TRBJ2-1, with D perhaps matching TRBD2 (6 bases). CDR1 and CDR2 (germline): DFQATT, SNEGSKA (reference sequence). This CDR3 has 15 amino acids. In DNA, the CDR3 is TGCAGCGTACGTATAGCGGTAAGAACTTACAATGAGCAGTTCTTC. Translation gives CSVRIAVRTYNEQFF.

The chain joins TRBV3-1 to TRBJ2-1; D gene unclear. With 1 base removed from V and 4 bases from J, the gap between germline ends came to 14 bases. Germline CDR1 reads LGHDT; CDR2 reads YNNKEL (reference sequence). This CDR3 is built from 16 residues. The CDR3 nucleotides are TGTGCCAGCAGCCAAGGTTTCAACCTGGGGTACAATGAGCAGTTCTTC. This encodes CASSQGFNLGYNEQFF.

The table lists this clonotype with a count of one. The chain has TRBV7-9 and TRBJ2-2; 12 bases are shared with TRBD1. From germline, CDR1 is SEHNR and CDR2 FQNEAQ (reference sequence). The V gene end was trimmed by 4 bases and the J gene end by 7 bases; junction bases not matched to a gene: 4. This CDR3 comprises 15 residues. CDR3 sequence (DNA): TGTGCCAGCAGCTCGGGACAGGGGGCCGACGGGGAGCTGTTTTTT. This gives the protein CASSSGQGADGELFF. Filled out from reference TRBV7-9 and TRBJ2-2, the complete variable domain reads DTGVSQNPRHKITKRGQNVTFRCDPISEHNRLYWYRQTLGQGPEFLTYFQNEAQLEKSRLLSDRFSAERPKGSFSTLEIQRTEQGDSAMYLCASSSGQGADGELFFGEGSRLTVL.

About this clonotype itself: The germline gene is not matched at one end of the junction; a read error may be the cause. The chain couples TRBV3-1 to TRBJ2-1, with 8 bases aligning to TRBD1. Germline CDR1 reads LGHDT; CDR2 reads YNNKEL (reference sequence). The CDR3 is made up of 15 amino acids. CDR3 in amino acids: CVSSPDREPRHEQFF. CDR3 nucleotides: TGTGTCAGCAGTCCGGACAGGGAGCCCCGGCATGAGCAGTTCTTC.

In this sample, this clonotype turned up once. The CDR3 DNA reads TGCAGTAGGACTAGCAGGGATACGCAGTATTTT. It specifies CSRTSRDTQYF. The chain uses TRBV20-1 and TRBJ2-3, with TRBD2 matching 8 bases. Germline lookup yields CDR1 DFQATT and CDR2 SNEGSKA (reference sequence). J lost 6 bases, V lost 8 bases, and 4 bases had no gene match. The CDR3 has 11 amino acids.

This sequence joins TRBV5-5 and TRBJ2-5; possible D gene TRBD1, 5 bases. V lost 1 base, J lost 5 bases, and 9 bases lay in between. The CDR3 is made up of 13 amino acids. CDR1 and CDR2 from the germline V gene are SGHKS and YYEKEE (reference sequence). The CDR3 loop is CASSLQGMETQYF. DNA of the CDR3: TGTGCCAGCAGCTTGCAGGGTATGGAGACCCAGTACTTC. Variable domain in full (rest from reference TRBV5-5 and TRBJ2-5): DAGVTQSPTHLIKTRGQQVTLRCSPISGHKSVSWYQQVLGQGPQFIFQYYEKEERGRGNFPDRFSARQFPNYSSELNVNALLLGDSALYLCASSLQGMETQYFGPGTRLLVL.

In its sample, this clonotype was seen a few times. The CDR3 region has the DNA TGTGCCAGCAGCCCGGACATGGGGGCCTACGAGCAGTACTTC. Encoded protein: CASSPDMGAYEQYF. The J gene is TRBJ2-7, the V gene TRBV9, with D perhaps TRBD1 or TRBD2 (5 bases each). Germline V lookup: CDR1 SGDLS, CDR2 YYNGEE. The CDR3 totals 14 residues. Trimming removed 4 bases at V and 2 bases at J, with 13 bases between.

The J gene is TRBJ1-2, the V gene TRBV5-1; possibly TRBD1 for D (5 bases). The CDR3 loop spans 13 amino acids. Germline V gene data show CDR1 as SGHRS and CDR2 as YFSETQ. The ends were cut back, 0 bases at V and 7 bases at J, with 10 bases in the middle. The CDR3 DNA reads as TGCGCCAGCAGCTTGGCCGGGACCGGTGGCTACACCTTC. Protein: CASSLAGTGGYTF.